Listed below are T cell receptor beta chains from one sample, sequenced in a study of cytomegalovirus exposure and HLA in healthy donors. The protocol was immunoSEQ multiplex PCR, while the TCRdb copy is restricted to in-frame clones and leaves out a portion. Here the sample spans approximately 200,000 clones, more than 75% being singletons. Input material: PBMCs. The receptors come from a human donor in good health. Both conserved end residues are part of each CDR3. A D gene is named only where the DNA matches it firmly. A row's size may be missing; if present it is once, few, many or a size class.

d_call j_call v_call clone_size cdr3_length cdr3_nt cdr3_aa
NA TRBJ2-7 TRBV4-3 NA 16 TGCGCCAGCAGCCAAGTTCGGTCCTTTTCCGATTACGAGCAGTACTTC CASSQVRSFSDYEQYF
TRBD1 TRBJ2-6 TRBV9 NA 17 TGTGCCAGCAGCGGACTACAGGGGACCTCTGGGGCCAACGTCCTGACTTTC CASSGLQGTSGANVLTF
NA TRBJ1-4 TRBV19 once 15 TGTGCCAGTAGTGCAGACAGGAGGCGCAATGAAAAACTGTTTTTT CASSADRRRNEKLFF
NA TRBJ2-7 TRBV4-3 NA 13 TGCGCCAGCAGCCAAGGTCCCCTCTACGAGCAGTACTTC CASSQGPLYEQYF
TRBD2 TRBJ2-3 TRBV15 few 16 TGTGCCACCAGCAGAGTCCTAGCGGGAGATACAGATACGCAGTATTTT CATSRVLAGDTDTQYF
NA TRBJ2-7 TRBV2 NA 14 TGTGCCAGCAGTTGGGCAGGGGTAAACGAGGAGCAGTACTTC CASSWAGVNEEQYF
NA TRBJ2-5 TRBV29-1 NA 12 TGCAGCGTCCAGAGGGTTGAGGAGACCCAGTACTTC CSVQRVEETQYF
TRBD1 TRBJ1-2 TRBV27 NA 12 TGTGCCAGCAGTGGACAGGGCTTAGGCTACACCTTC CASSGQGLGYTF
NA TRBJ2-1 TRBV5-1 NA 16 TGCGCCAGCAGCTTGGATGGTATGACAGCAAACAATGAGCAGTTCTTC CASSLDGMTANNEQFF
NA TRBJ1-1 TRBV2 NA 13 TGTGCCAGCAGTGAGTACGGTAACACTGAAGCTTTCTTT CASSEYGNTEAFF
NA TRBJ2-7 TRBV12-5 NA 15 TGTGCTAGTGGTTTGGTAACCCGGCAGGGCTACGAGCAGTACTTC CASGLVTRQGYEQYF
TRBD2 TRBJ2-7 TRBV7-6 NA 14 TGTGCCAGCAGCCCCGGGACTAAGGCTGACGAGCAGTACTTC CASSPGTKADEQYF
NA TRBJ2-6 TRBV7-9 NA 16 TGTGCCAGCAGCAGTACAGGGTCTTCTGGGGCCAACGTCCTGACTTTC CASSSTGSSGANVLTF
TRBD2 TRBJ2-7 TRBV7-2 NA 17 TGTGCCAGCAGCTTAGACTTCCGCGGGAGCCTTGCCTACGAGCAGTACTTC CASSLDFRGSLAYEQYF
NA TRBJ1-1 TRBV6-6 NA 12 TGTGCCAGCACCCTAGGGGTAGGAGAAGCTTTCTTT CASTLGVGEAFF
TRBD2 TRBJ2-7 TRBV7-2 NA 15 TGTGCCAGCAGCTTAGTGCGGGAGGCAGGCTCCGAGCAGTACTTC CASSLVREAGSEQYF
NA TRBJ1-5 TRBV9 NA 13 TGTGCCAGCAGCCCGTCCCCCGATCAGCCCCAGCATTTT CASSPSPDQPQHF
TRBD2 TRBJ2-7 TRBV7-9 NA 15 TGTGCCAGCAGCTTATGGGGGACTAGCGACTACGAGCAGTACTTC CASSLWGTSDYEQYF
NA TRBJ1-5 TRBV15 NA 14 TGTGCCACCAGCAGAGAGGCAGGGGAGTCGCCCCAGCATTTT CATSREAGESPQHF
NA TRBJ2-1 TRBV9 NA 14 TGTGCCAGCAGCGTAGGAGGGAGTGTCGATGAGCAGTTCTTC CASSVGGSVDEQFF
TRBD1 TRBJ2-1 TRBV29-1 NA 11 TGCAGCGTTGGGGACAGGGGGCCTCAGTTCTTC CSVGDRGPQFF
NA TRBJ2-7 TRBV11-2 NA 15 TGTGCCAGCAGCTTAGGAGGAGCAGGGAACGGCGAGCAGTACTTC CASSLGGAGNGEQYF
TRBD1 TRBJ2-7 TRBV7-3 NA 14 TGTGCCAGCAGCCCCCAGACAGGGCCCCACGAGCAGTACTTC CASSPQTGPHEQYF
TRBD2 TRBJ2-7 TRBV5-1 NA 15 TGCGCCAGCAGCGGACTTTCGGGAGGGCCGGACGAGCAGTACTTC CASSGLSGGPDEQYF
TRBD2 TRBJ2-1 TRBV7-2 NA 14 TGTGCCAGCAGCTCCGGGACTAGCGGGAGGGCTTCGTTCTTC CASSSGTSGRASFF
TRBD2 TRBJ2-5 TRBV19 NA 17 TGTGCCAGTAGTATTTTTGCTAGCGGGAGGGCCGGCGAGACCCAGTACTTC CASSIFASGRAGETQYF
NA TRBJ1-2 TRBV7-9 NA 14 TGTGCCAGCACTATGTTTCCGGGAGGATATGGCTACACCTTC CASTMFPGGYGYTF
NA TRBJ2-2 TRBV18 NA 14 TGTGCCAGCTCACCATCTAAGGGGACCGGGGAGCTGTTTTTT CASSPSKGTGELFF
TRBD1 TRBJ2-7 TRBV29-1 NA 13 TGCAGCGTTGGGGACAGGGGGTCCTACGAGCAGTACTTC CSVGDRGSYEQYF
NA TRBJ1-1 TRBV29-1 NA 13 TGCAGCGTTGAAGGTAGGAGCGGCACTGAAGCTTTCTTT CSVEGRSGTEAFF
TRBD2 TRBJ2-7 TRBV5-1 few 15 TGCGCCAGCAGCTGGCCAGGACTAGCGGGACACGAGCAGTACTTC CASSWPGLAGHEQYF
NA TRBJ2-5 TRBV6-1 NA 12 TGTGCCAGCTCCCTCGTATTGGAGACCCAGTACTTC CASSLVLETQYF
TRBD2 TRBJ2-7 TRBV28 NA 16 TGTGCCAGCAAGGGACTAGCGGGCCTGAGCTCCTACGAGCAGTACTTC CASKGLAGLSSYEQYF
NA TRBJ2-2 TRBV7-6 NA 16 TGTGCCAGCAGCTTACGGTTGGCAGGGGACACCGGGGAGCTGTTTTTT CASSLRLAGDTGELFF
TRBD1 TRBJ2-7 TRBV6-5 NA 15 TGTGCCAGCAGTTACTCTGGGACAGCCTCCTACGAGCAGTACTTC CASSYSGTASYEQYF
NA TRBJ2-5 TRBV6-6 NA 16 TGTGCCAGCAGTTATGGTACAGGGCAGGTGAGGGAGACCCAGTACTTC CASSYGTGQVRETQYF
NA TRBJ2-4 TRBV7-2 NA 15 TGTGCCAGCAGCTTAACCGGGGTGGTCAAAAACATTCAGTACTTC CASSLTGVVKNIQYF
TRBD1 TRBJ2-4 TRBV7-8 NA 20 TGTGCCAGCAGCCAGCAGGGGGCAGCAGGAATCACCATAGCCAAAAACATTCAGTACTTC CASSQQGAAGITIAKNIQYF
TRBD1 TRBJ1-5 TRBV2 NA 14 TGTGCCAGCAGTGATAGGGACAGGAGTCAGCCCCAGCATTTT CASSDRDRSQPQHF
TRBD2 TRBJ2-3 TRBV30 NA 15 TGTGCCTGGACCCGCGGGACTAGCGGGAGGCGTACGCAGTATTTT CAWTRGTSGRRTQYF
NA TRBJ2-1 TRBV11-1 NA 14 TGTGCCAGCAGCTTAGCTAGCGGAGACAATGAGCAGTTCTTC CASSLASGDNEQFF
NA TRBJ2-7 TRBV9 NA 13 TGTGCCAGCAGCGTAGGTGACAGCTACGAGCAGTACTTC CASSVGDSYEQYF
TRBD2 TRBJ2-3 TRBV5-4 NA 15 TGTGCCAGCAGCTCCCCGGCGGGAGGCACAGATACGCAGTATTTT CASSSPAGGTDTQYF